This TCR beta chain was found in a study of beta chain features in type 1 diabetes. Study context: Patients were similar to healthy donors in age and gender (as well as in cell yields). Notes on the study in general: People with Type 1 diabetes carried modestly yet significantly shorter TCRB CDR3s in all four CD4+ subsets.

The V gene lost 3 bases and the J gene lost 5 bases, with 19 bases spanning the gap. There are 16 residues in the CDR3. CDR1 and CDR2 from the germline V gene are SEHNR and FQNEAQ (reference sequence). Turning to this clone: Antigen unknown. This sample includes further DNA sequences coding for the same CDR3.

Since all of the isolated RNA was reverse transcribed, expressed TCRB transcripts were what got sequenced. Only in-frame clones appear in the TCRdb table, and some are missing; sequencing was by immunoSEQ multiplex PCR. This sample has about 170,000 clones, with over 6% found just once. The sequencing input was central memory CD4+ T cells from blood. The sequence was obtained from a man aged 18 to 29 with type 1 diabetes. The V gene is TRBV7-9, the J gene TRBJ2-5; weak D call: TRBD1 (6 bases). Here the CDR3 reads CASSLVGTTPGETQYF. The CDR3 coding sequence is TGTGCCAGCAGCTTGGTGGGGACAACACCGGGGGAGACCCAGTACTTC.